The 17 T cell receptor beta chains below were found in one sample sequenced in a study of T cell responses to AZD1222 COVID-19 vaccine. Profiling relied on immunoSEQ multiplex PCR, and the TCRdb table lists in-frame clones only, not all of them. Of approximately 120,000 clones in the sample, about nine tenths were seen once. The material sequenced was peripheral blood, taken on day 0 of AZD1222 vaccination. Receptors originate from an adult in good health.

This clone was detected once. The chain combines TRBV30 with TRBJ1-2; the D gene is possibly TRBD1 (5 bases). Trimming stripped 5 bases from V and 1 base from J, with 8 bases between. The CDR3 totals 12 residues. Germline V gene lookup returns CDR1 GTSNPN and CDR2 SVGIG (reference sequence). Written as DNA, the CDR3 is TGTGCCTGGCAGGGCAGTAACTATGGCTACACCTTC. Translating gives CAWQGSNYGYTF.

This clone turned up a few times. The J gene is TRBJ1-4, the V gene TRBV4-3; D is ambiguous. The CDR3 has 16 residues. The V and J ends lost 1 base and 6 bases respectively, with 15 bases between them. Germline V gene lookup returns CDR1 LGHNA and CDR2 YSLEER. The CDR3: CASSQGPRRGDEKLFF. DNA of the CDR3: TGCGCCAGCAGCCAAGGCCCCCGACGGGGAGATGAAAAACTGTTTTTT.

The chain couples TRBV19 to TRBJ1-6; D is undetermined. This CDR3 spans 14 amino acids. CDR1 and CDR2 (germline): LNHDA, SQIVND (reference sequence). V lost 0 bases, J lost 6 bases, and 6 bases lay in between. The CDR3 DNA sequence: TGTGCCAGTAGTATAGAGGACCTTAATTCACCCCTCCACTTT. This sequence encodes CASSIEDLNSPLHF.

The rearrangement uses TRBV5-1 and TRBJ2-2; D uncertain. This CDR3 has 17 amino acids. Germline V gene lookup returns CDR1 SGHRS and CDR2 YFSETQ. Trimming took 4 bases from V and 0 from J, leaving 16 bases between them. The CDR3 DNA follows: TGCGCCAGCAGCCGATCCCCAACATCCCCGAACACCGGGGAGCTGTTTTTT. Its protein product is CASSRSPTSPNTGELFF.

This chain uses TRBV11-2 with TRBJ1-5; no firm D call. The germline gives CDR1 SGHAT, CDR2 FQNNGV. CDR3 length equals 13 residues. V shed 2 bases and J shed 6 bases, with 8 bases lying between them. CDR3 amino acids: CASSLTRAQPQHF. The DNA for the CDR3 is TGTGCCAGCAGCTTAACGAGGGCTCAGCCCCAGCATTTT.

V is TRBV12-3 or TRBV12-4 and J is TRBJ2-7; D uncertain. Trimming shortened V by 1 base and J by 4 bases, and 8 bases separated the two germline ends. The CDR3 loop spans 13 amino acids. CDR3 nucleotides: TGTGCCAGCAGTTTAGTAGCTGGGTACGAGCAGTACTTC. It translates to CASSLVAGYEQYF.

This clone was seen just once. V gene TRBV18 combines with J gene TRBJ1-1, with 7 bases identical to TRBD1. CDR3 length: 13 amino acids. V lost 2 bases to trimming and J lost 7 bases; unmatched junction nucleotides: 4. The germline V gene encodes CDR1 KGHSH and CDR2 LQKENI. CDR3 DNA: TGTGCCAGCTCACCAGACAGGGATGGTGAAGCTTTCTTT. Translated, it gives CASSPDRDGEAFF.

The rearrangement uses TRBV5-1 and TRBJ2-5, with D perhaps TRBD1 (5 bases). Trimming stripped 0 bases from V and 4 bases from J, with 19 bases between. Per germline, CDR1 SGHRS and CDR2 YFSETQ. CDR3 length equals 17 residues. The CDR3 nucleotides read TGCGCCAGCAGCTTGGCCACCGGCAGGGTGAATGGAGAGACCCAGTACTTC. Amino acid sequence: CASSLATGRVNGETQYF.

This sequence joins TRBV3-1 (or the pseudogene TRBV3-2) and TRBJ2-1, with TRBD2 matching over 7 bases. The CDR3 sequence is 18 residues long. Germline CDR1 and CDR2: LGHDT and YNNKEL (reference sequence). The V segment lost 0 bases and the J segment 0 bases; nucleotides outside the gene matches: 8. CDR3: CASSQDLRRGNSYNEQFF. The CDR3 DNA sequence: TGTGCCAGCAGCCAAGACCTTCGGCGGGGGAACTCCTACAATGAGCAGTTCTTC.

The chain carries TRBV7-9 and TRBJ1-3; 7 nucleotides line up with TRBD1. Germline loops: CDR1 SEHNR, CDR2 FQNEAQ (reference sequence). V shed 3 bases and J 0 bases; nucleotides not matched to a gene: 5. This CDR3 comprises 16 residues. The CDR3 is CASSLPGQTSGNTIYF. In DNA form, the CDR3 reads TGTGCCAGCAGCTTGCCGGGACAGACCTCTGGAAACACCATATATTTT. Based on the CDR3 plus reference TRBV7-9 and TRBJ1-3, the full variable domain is DTGVSQNPRHKITKRGQNVTFRCDPISEHNRLYWYRQTLGQGPEFLTYFQNEAQLEKSRLLSDRFSAERPKGSFSTLEIQRTEQGDSAMYLCASSLPGQTSGNTIYFGEGSWLTVV.

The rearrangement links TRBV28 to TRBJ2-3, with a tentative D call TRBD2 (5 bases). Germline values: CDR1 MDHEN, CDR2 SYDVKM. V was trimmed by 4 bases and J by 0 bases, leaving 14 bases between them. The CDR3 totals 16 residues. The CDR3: CASSSYEGGSTDTQYF. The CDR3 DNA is TGTGCCAGCAGTTCGTACGAGGGCGGTAGCACAGATACGCAGTATTTT.

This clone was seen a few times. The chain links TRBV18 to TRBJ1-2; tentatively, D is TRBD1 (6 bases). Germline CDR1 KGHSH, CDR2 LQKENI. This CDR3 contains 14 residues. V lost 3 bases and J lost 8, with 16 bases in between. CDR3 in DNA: TGTGCCAGCTCACCGCCGGGACACTTTAGAGGCTACACCTTC. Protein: CASSPPGHFRGYTF.

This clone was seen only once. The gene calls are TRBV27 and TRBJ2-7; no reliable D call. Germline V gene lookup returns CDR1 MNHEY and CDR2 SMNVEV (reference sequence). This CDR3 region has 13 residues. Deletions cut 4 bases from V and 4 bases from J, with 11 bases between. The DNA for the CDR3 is TGTGCCAGCAGTTCTGGGTCCAATTACGAGCAGTACTTC. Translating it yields CASSSGSNYEQYF.

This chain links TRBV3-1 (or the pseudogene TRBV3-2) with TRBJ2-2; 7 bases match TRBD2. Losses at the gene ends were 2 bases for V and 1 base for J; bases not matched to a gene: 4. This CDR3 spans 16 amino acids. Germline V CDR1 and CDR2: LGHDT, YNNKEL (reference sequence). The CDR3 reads CASSQTAGENTGELFF. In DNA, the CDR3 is TGTGCCAGCAGCCAAACGGCGGGGGAGAACACCGGGGAGCTGTTTTTT.

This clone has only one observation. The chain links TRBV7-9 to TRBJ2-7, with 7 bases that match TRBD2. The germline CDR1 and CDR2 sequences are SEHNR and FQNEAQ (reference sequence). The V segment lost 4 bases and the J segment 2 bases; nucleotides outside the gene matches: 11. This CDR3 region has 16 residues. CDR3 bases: TGTGCCAGCAGCTCGGCAGGAGGAAGCGGGACCTACGAGCAGTACTTC. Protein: CASSSAGGSGTYEQYF.

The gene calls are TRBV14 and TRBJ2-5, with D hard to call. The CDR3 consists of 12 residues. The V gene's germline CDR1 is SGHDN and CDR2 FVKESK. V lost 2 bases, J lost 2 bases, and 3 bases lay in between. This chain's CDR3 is CASSQPQETQYF. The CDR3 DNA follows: TGTGCCAGCAGCCAACCACAAGAGACCCAGTACTTC. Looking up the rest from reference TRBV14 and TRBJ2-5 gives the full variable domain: EAGVTQFPSHSVIEKGQTVTLRCDPISGHDNLYWYRRVMGKEIKFLLHFVKESKQDESGMPNNRFLAERTGGTYSTLKVQPAELEDSGVYFCASSQPQETQYFGPGTRLLVL.

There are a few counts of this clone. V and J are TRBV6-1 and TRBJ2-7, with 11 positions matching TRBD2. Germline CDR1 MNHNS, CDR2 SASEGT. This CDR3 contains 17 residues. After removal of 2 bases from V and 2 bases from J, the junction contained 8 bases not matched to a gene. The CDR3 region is CASSEFPGLADPYEQYF. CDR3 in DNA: TGTGCCAGCAGTGAATTCCCGGGACTAGCGGATCCCTACGAGCAGTACTTC.